The clone carrying this T cell receptor beta chain turned up a few times. What it recognizes is unknown. Those patients picked for sequencing had displayed CD8+CD57+ cell expansion on flow cytometry. Acquired aplastic anemia of severe grade affected all patients. This record comes from a study of CD8+CD57+ T cells in acquired aplastic anemia. On the study more broadly: Across the sorted CD4+ and CD8+ cells, DNA amounts averaged around 3.2 ug. Study-wide results and limits: Patients versus controls showed no significant CD8+ Simpson's diversity difference. Researchers report that about 28 CD8+ CDR3 sequences appeared in both patients and controls.

The CDR3 contains 14 residues. The trim removed 2 bases at V and 6 bases at J, leaving 6 bases unmatched. Germline V gene lookup returns CDR1 GTSNPN and CDR2 SVGIG (reference sequence). Genomic DNA, the template, was used for profiling of the TCR beta VDJ and CDR3. Via MiXCR, TCRdb re-called the reads, giving one row per CDR3 protein. The sample has over 40,000 distinct CDR3 sequences; roughly two thirds are singletons. The sequencing input was sorted CD4+, CD8+, or CD8+CD57+ T cells (not recorded which) from PBMCs. The V call is TRBV30, the J call TRBJ2-3, with 9 bases identical to TRBD2. This TCR was sampled from a human donor with aplastic anemia. DNA of the CDR3: TGTGCCTGGAGTCCAGCGGGGGGAACTGATACGCAGTATTTT. Amino acid sequence: CAWSPAGGTDTQYF.